These 4 T cell receptor beta chains share one sample of origin, sequenced in a study of T cell changes during pregnancy in multiple sclerosis (dated by TCRdb to the late 2010s). To prepare the library, the immunoSEQ multiplex PCR assay was applied. TCRdb provides this immuneACCESS table in a form limited to in-frame rearrangements. Some clones are lacking; in checked studies, under half of them reflect an unresolved V gene, and why the rest are absent is not known. Across this sample there are 30,000 to 45,000 clones, with about 90% seen only once. Approximately 0.5% of the sample is held by the ten biggest clonotypes. The sequences come from CD4+ T cells from peripheral blood mononuclear cells, collected after pregnancy. All receptors derive from a female donor with multiple sclerosis, enrolled in a pregnancy study.

The rearrangement joins TRBV9 to TRBJ2-1; 10 nucleotides agree with TRBD1. Germline V gene data show CDR1 as SGDLS and CDR2 as YYNGEE. The CDR3 length is 17 residues. Trimming at V came to 3 bases and at J to 4 bases, leaving 10 bases not matched to a gene. CDR3 nucleotides: TGTGCCAGCAGCGCTAGAGGTGGGACAGGGGTGTACAATGAGCAGTTCTTC. Its protein is CASSARGGTGVYNEQFF. The full variable domain, with the rest looked up from reference TRBV9 and TRBJ2-1, is DSGVTQTPKHLITATGQRVTLRCSPRSGDLSVYWYQQSLDQGLQFLIQYYNGEERAKGNILERFSAQQFPDLHSELNLSSLELGDSALYFCASSARGGTGVYNEQFFGPGTRLTVL.

This clone has a single count. The rearrangement joins TRBV15 to TRBJ2-5; D might be TRBD1 (6 bases). CDR1 and CDR2 from the germline V gene are LNHNV and YYDKDF (reference sequence). This CDR3 spans 17 amino acids. V shed 2 bases and J shed 2 bases, with 18 bases lying between them. CDR3 DNA: TGTGCCACCAGCAGATCCCGTGCGGGCCAGGGGCAAGAGACCCAGTACTTC. Its translation is CATSRSRAGQGQETQYF.

The chain is built from TRBV4-1 and TRBJ2-1, with 13 bases lining up with TRBD2. V lost 3 bases, J lost 1 base, and 9 bases stayed unmatched. This CDR3 comprises 19 residues. Looked up from germline, CDR1 is MGHRA and CDR2 is YSYEKL. CDR3 DNA sequence: TGCGCCAGCAGCCACAGCGGACTAGCGGGGGCCCAGTCCTACAATGAGCAGTTCTTC. It is translated as CASSHSGLAGAQSYNEQFF.

CDR3 amino acids: CASSPEGGQPQHF. The DNA of the CDR3 is TGCGCCAGCAGCCCGGAGGGGGGGCAGCCCCAGCATTTT. The chain carries TRBV5-1 and TRBJ1-5; tentatively, D is TRBD1 (6 bases). Germline lookup yields CDR1 SGHRS and CDR2 YFSETQ. The CDR3 has 13 amino acids. V lost 4 bases and J 7 bases, leaving 12 bases between the germline ends.